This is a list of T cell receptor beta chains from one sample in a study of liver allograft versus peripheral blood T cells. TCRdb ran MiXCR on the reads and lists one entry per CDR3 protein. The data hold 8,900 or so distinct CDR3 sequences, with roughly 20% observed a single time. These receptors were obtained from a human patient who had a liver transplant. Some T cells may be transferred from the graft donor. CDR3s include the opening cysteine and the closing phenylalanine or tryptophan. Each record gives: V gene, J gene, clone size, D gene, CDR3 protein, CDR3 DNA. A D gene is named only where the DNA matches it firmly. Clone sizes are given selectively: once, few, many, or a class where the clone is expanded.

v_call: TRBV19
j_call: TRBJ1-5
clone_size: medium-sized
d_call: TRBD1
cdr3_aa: CASSSMGQVSQPQHF
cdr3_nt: TGTGCCAGTAGTAGTATGGGACAGGTCAGTCAGCCCCAGCATTTT

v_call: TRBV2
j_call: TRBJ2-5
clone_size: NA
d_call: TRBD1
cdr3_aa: CASSGGTGGQETQYF
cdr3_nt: TGTGCCAGCAGTGGAGGGACAGGGGGGCAAGAGACCCAGTACTTC

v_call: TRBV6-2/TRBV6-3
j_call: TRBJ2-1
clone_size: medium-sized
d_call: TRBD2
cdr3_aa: CASSYSGLAGIYNEQFF
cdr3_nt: TGTGCCAGCAGTTACTCCGGGCTAGCGGGGATCTACAATGAGCAGTTCTTC

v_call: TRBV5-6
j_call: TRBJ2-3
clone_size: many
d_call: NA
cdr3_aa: CASSSDRPSTDTQYF
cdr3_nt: TGTGCCAGCAGCTCCGACAGGCCTAGCACAGATACGCAGTATTTT

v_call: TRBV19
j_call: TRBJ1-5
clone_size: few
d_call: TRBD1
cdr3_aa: CASSIAGQGVGNQPQHF
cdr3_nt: TGTGCCAGTAGTATTGCGGGACAGGGGGTAGGCAATCAGCCCCAGCATTTT

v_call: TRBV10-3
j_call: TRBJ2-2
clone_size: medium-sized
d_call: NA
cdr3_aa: CAISWREDTGELFF
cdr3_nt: TGTGCCATCAGCTGGCGGGAAGACACCGGGGAGCTGTTTTTT

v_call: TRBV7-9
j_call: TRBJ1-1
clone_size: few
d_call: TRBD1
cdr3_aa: CASVEQGAMNTEAFF
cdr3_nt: TGTGCCAGCGTCGAACAGGGGGCTATGAACACTGAAGCTTTCTTT

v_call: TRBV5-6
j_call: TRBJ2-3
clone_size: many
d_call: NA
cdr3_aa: CASSLARDTQYF
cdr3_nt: TGTGCCAGCAGCTTGGCCAGAGATACGCAGTATTTT

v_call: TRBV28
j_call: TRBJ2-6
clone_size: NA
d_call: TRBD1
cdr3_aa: CASSNVPGQGGEALSGANVLTF
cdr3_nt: TGTGCCAGCAGTAACGTACCGGGACAGGGGGGGGAGGCTCTCTCTGGGGCCAACGTCCTGACTTTC

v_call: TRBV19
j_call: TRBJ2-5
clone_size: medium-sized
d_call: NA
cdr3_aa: CASSGTPQETQYF
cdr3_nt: TGTGCCAGTAGTGGGACCCCCCAAGAGACCCAGTACTTC

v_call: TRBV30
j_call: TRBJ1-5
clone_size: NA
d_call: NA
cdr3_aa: CAWNLRGGANQPQHF
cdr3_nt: TGTGCCTGGAACCTCCGGGGGGGGGCCAATCAGCCCCAGCATTTT

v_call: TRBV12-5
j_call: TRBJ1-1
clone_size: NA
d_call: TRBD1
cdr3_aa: CASAKGLSGTANTEAFF
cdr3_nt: TGTGCTAGTGCCAAGGGTCTCTCCGGGACAGCCAACACTGAAGCTTTCTTT

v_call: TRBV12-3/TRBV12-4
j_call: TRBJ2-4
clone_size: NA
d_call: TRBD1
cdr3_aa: CASSLDTGVNIQYF
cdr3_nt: TGTGCCAGCAGTTTGGATACAGGGGTAAACATTCAGTACTTC

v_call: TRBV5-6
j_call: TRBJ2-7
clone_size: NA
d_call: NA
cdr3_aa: CASSLGGHLYEQYF
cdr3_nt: TGTGCCAGCAGCTTGGGAGGGCATCTCTACGAGCAGTACTTC

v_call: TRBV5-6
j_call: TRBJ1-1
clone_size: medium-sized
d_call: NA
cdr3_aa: CASSLEGAGTMNTEAFF
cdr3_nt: TGTGCCAGCAGCTTGGAGGGCGCAGGGACCATGAACACTGAAGCTTTCTTT

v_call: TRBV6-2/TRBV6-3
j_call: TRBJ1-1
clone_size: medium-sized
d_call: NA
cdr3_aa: CASSDPHTDMNTEAFF
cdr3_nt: TGTGCCAGCAGTGACCCTCATACAGATATGAACACTGAAGCTTTCTTT

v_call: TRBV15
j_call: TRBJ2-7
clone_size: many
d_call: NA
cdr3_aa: CATSGQDSGPYEQYF
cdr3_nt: TGTGCCACCAGCGGACAAGATAGCGGCCCCTACGAGCAGTACTTC

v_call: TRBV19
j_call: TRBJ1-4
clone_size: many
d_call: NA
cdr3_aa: CASSIFRSAEGTNEKLFF
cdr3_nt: TGTGCCAGTAGTATTTTCCGCAGTGCGGAGGGGACTAATGAAAAACTGTTTTTT

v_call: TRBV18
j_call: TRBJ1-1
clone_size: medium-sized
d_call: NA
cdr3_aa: CASSLDRTTEAFF
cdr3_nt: TGTGCCAGCTCACTTGACAGGACCACTGAAGCTTTCTTT

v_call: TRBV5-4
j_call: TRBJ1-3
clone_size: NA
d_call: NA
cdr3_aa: CASSFGQTGNTIYF
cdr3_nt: TGTGCCAGCAGCTTCGGACAGACTGGAAACACCATATATTTT

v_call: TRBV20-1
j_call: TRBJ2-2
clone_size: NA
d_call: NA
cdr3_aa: CSARDLLKSAPGELFF
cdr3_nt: TGCAGTGCTAGAGATCTACTAAAGTCGGCCCCCGGGGAGCTGTTTTTT

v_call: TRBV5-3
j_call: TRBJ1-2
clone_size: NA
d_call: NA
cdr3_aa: CARSAGRSNYGYTF
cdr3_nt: TGTGCCAGAAGTGCCGGACGGTCTAACTATGGCTACACCTTC

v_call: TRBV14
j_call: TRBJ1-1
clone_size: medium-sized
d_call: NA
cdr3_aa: CASSLIRDMNTEAFF
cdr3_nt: TGTGCCAGCAGCCTTATCAGAGACATGAACACTGAAGCTTTCTTT

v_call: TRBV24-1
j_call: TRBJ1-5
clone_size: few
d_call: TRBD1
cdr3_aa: CATSPGTGDQPQHF
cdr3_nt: TGTGCCACCAGCCCCGGGACAGGGGATCAGCCCCAGCATTTT

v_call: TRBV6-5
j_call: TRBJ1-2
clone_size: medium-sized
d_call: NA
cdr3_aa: CASSPTDYGYTF
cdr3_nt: TGTGCCAGCAGTCCGACAGACTATGGCTACACCTTC

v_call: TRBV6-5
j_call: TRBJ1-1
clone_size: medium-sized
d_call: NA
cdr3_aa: CASSWVGGTEAFF
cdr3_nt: TGTGCCAGCAGTTGGGTCGGGGGAACTGAAGCTTTCTTT

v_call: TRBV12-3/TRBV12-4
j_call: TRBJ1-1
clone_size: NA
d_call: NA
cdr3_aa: CASSLMGGGAFF
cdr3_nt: TGTGCCAGCAGTTTAATGGGAGGGGGAGCTTTCTTT

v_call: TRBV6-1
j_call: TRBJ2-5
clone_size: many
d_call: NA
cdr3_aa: CASRLTSTGETQYF
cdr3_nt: TGTGCCAGCAGGCTGACTTCGACCGGGGAGACCCAGTACTTC

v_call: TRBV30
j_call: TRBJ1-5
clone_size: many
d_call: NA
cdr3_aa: CAWSFGTSVLGNQPQHF
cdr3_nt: TGTGCCTGGAGTTTTGGGACCTCTGTTTTGGGCAATCAGCCCCAGCATTTT

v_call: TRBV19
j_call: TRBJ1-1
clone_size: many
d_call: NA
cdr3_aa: CASKGEGSTEAFF
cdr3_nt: TGTGCCAGTAAGGGGGAAGGGAGCACTGAAGCTTTCTTT

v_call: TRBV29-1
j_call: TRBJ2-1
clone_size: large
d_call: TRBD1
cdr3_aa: CSVRDRALTEQFF
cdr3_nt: TGCAGCGTTCGCGACAGGGCGTTGACTGAGCAGTTCTTC

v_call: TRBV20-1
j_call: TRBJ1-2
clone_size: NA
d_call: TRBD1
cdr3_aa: CSAEDRLANYGCTF
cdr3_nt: TGCAGTGCTGAGGACAGGCTAGCTAACTATGGCTGCACCTTC

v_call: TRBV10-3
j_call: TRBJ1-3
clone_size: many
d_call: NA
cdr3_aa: CAIVVVAFGNTIYF
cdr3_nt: TGTGCCATCGTTGTCGTAGCTTTCGGAAACACCATATATTTT

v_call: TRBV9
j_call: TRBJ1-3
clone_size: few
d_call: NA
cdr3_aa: CASSRDGPNTIYF
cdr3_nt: TGTGCCAGCAGCCGTGACGGCCCTAACACCATATATTTT

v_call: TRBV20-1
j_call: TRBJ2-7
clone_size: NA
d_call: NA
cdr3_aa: CSARPHAGRYEQYF
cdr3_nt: TGCAGTGCTAGACCACACGCAGGGCGATACGAGCAGTACTTC

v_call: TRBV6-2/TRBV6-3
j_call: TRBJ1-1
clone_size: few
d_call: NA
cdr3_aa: CASSYEGVWNTEAFF
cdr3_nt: TGTGCCAGCAGTTACGAGGGGGTCTGGAACACTGAAGCTTTCTTT

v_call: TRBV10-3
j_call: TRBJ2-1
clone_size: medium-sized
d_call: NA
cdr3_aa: CAISNLGSTYNEQFF
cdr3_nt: TGTGCCATCAGTAACTTGGGTTCCACCTACAATGAGCAGTTCTTC

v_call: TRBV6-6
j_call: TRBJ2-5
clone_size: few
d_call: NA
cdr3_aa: CASSLQETQYF
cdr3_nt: TGTGCCAGCAGTTTACAAGAGACCCAGTACTTC

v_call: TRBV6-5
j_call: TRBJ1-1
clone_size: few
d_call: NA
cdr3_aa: CASTPPGVTEAFF
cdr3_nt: TGTGCCAGCACCCCCCCAGGGGTCACTGAAGCTTTCTTT

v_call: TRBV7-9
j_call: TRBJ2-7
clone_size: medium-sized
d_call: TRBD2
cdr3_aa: CASSLTGGRGEQYF
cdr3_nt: TGTGCCAGCAGCTTGACGGGAGGAAGGGGCGAGCAGTACTTC

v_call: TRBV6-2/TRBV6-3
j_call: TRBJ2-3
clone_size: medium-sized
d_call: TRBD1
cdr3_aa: CASRNGQGGRDTQYF
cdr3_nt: TGTGCCAGCAGAAACGGACAGGGAGGTAGGGATACGCAGTATTTT

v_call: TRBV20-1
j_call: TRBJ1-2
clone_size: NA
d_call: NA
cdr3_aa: CSAPSGIYGYTF
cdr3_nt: TGCAGTGCCCCCAGCGGGATCTATGGCTACACCTTC

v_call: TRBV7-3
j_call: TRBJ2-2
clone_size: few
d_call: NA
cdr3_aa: CASSIQGSPNGGELFF
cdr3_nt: TGTGCCAGCAGCATACAGGGTTCCCCTAATGGCGGGGAGCTGTTTTTT

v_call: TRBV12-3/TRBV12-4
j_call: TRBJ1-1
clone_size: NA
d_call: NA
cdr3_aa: CASSFKGRRGGTEAFF
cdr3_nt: TGTGCCAGCAGTTTCAAGGGGCGCAGGGGTGGCACTGAAGCTTTCTTT

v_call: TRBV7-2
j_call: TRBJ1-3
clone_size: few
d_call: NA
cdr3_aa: CASSLEAGSGNTIYF
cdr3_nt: TGTGCCAGCAGCTTAGAGGCAGGCTCTGGAAACACCATATATTTT

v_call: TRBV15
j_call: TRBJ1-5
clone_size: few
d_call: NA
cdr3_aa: CATSREGNQPQHF
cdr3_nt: TGTGCCACCAGCAGAGAGGGGAATCAGCCCCAGCATTTT

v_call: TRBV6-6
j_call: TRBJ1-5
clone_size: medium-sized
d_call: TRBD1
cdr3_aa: CASSYTRPTGESNQPQHF
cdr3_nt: TGTGCCAGCAGTTATACCCGACCGACAGGGGAAAGCAATCAGCCCCAGCATTTT

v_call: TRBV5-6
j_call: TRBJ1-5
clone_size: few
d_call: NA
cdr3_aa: CASSREGLNQPQHF
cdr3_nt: TGTGCCAGCAGTAGGGAGGGACTCAATCAGCCCCAGCATTTT

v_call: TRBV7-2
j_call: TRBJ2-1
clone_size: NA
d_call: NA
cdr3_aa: CARGKAGANEQFF
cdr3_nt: TGTGCCAGAGGGAAGGCGGGGGCCAATGAGCAGTTCTTC

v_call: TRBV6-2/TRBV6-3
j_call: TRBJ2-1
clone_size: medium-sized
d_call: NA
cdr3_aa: CASTKQGRDNEQFF
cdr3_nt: TGTGCCAGCACCAAGCAGGGGAGAGACAATGAGCAGTTCTTC

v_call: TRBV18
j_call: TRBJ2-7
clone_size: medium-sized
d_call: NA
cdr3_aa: CASSPLPILNDYEQYF
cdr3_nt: TGTGCCAGCTCACCACTACCCATCTTAAACGACTACGAGCAGTACTTC

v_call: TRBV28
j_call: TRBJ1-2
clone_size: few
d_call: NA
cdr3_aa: CASSTDGSYGYTF
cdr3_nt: TGTGCCAGCAGCACTGACGGTTCCTATGGCTACACCTTC

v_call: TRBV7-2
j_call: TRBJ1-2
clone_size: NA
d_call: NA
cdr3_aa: CASSLQKGDYGYTF
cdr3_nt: TGTGCCAGCAGCTTACAGAAGGGGGACTATGGCTACACCTTC

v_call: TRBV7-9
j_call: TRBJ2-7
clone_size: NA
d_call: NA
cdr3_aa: CASSLEGREPSSYYEQYF
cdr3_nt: TGTGCCAGCAGCTTAGAGGGACGGGAACCCTCATCCTACTACGAGCAGTACTTC